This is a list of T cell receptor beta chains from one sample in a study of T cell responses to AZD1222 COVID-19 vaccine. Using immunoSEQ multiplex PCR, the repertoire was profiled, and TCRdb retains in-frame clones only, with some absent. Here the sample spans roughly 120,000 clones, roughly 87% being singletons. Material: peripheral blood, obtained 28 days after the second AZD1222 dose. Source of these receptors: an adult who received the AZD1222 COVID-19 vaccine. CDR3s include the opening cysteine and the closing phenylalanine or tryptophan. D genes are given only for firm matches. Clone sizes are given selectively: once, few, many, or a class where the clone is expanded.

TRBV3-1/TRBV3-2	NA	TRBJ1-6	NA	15	CASSQDGRNNSPLHF	TGTGCCAGCAGCCAAGACGGGAGAAATAATTCACCCCTCCACTTT
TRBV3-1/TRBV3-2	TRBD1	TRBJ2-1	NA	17	CASSQDLGTGERNEQFF	TGTGCCAGCAGCCAAGATCTGGGGACAGGGGAGAGAAATGAGCAGTTCTTC
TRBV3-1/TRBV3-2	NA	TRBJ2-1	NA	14	CASSQEAWVNEQFF	TGTGCCAGCAGCCAAGAGGCTTGGGTCAATGAGCAGTTCTTC
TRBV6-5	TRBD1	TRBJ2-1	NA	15	CASSLWTGALDEQFF	TGTGCCAGCAGTTTATGGACAGGGGCTTTGGATGAGCAGTTCTTC
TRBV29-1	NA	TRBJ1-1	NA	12	CSVGVMNTEAFF	TGCAGCGTTGGAGTGATGAACACTGAAGCTTTCTTT
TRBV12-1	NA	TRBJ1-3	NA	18	CASSRNLRTDSSGNTIYF	TGTGCCAGCTCAAGAAATCTCAGGACGGACTCCTCTGGAAACACCATATATTTT
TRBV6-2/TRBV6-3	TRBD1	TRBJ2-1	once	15	CASSYRGQYNNEQFF	TGTGCCAGCAGTTACAGGGGACAGTATAACAATGAGCAGTTCTTC
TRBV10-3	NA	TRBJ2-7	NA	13	CAISEQQGFEQYF	TGTGCCATCAGTGAGCAACAGGGATTCGAGCAGTACTTC
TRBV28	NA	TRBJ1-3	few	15	CASSPTPVSGNTIYF	TGTGCCAGCAGTCCCACACCCGTCTCTGGAAACACCATATATTTT
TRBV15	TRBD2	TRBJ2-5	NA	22	CATSSGGYELAGGPENRETQYF	TGTGCCACCAGCAGCGGGGGCTATGAGCTAGCGGGGGGGCCCGAAAATAGAGAGACCCAGTACTTC
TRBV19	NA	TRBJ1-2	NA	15	CASSESTGRDYGYTF	TGTGCCAGTAGTGAGAGCACAGGAAGGGACTATGGCTACACCTTC
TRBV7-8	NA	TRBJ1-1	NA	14	CASSFGGMNTEAFF	TGTGCCAGCAGCTTCGGGGGGATGAACACTGAAGCTTTCTTT
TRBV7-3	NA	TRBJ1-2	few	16	CASSLTGWGSNYGYTF	TGTGCCAGCAGCTTAACCGGGTGGGGGTCTAACTATGGCTACACCTTC
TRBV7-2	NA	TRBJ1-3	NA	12	CASSFSQGNLYF	TGTGCCAGCAGCTTCTCCCAGGGTAACTTATATTTT
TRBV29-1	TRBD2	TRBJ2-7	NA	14	CSGGSGTSFAEQYF	TGCAGCGGTGGCTCCGGGACTAGCTTTGCCGAGCAGTACTTC
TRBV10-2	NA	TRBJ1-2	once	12	CASTERGFGYTF	TGCGCCAGCACCGAGAGGGGTTTTGGCTACACCTTC
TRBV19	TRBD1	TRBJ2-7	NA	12	CAAGQGTGEQYF	TGTGCCGCCGGACAGGGAACGGGGGAGCAGTACTTC
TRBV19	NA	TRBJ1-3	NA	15	CASSTTRGSGNTIYF	TGTGCCAGTAGTACCACTCGGGGCTCTGGAAACACCATATATTTT
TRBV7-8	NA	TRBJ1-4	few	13	CASSDGDSQKLFF	TGTGCCAGCAGCGACGGTGACAGCCAAAAACTGTTTTTT
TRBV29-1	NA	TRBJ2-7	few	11	CSVGHYYEQYF	TGCAGCGTTGGACATTACTACGAGCAGTACTTC
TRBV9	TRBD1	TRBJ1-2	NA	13	CASSPRDSYGYTF	TGTGCCAGCAGCCCCCGGGACAGCTATGGCTACACCTTC
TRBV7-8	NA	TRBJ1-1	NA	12	CASSTGTTEAFF	TGTGCCAGCAGCACCGGGACAACTGAAGCTTTCTTT
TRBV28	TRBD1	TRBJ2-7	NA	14	CASSFVGQIYEQYF	TGTGCCAGCAGTTTTGTGGGACAGATCTACGAGCAGTACTTC
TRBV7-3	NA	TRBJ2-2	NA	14	CASSLNRGVGELFF	TGTGCCAGCAGCTTAAATAGAGGGGTCGGGGAGCTGTTTTTT
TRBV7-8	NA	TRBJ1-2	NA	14	CASSLEIRIYGYTF	TGTGCCAGCAGCTTAGAAATAAGAATCTATGGCTACACCTTC
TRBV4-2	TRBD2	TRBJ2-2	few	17	CASSQVAGGRNTGELFF	TGTGCCAGCAGCCAAGTAGCGGGGGGCAGGAACACCGGGGAGCTGTTTTTT
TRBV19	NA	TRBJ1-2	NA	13	CASSISSDYGYTF	TGTGCCAGTAGTATATCGTCGGACTATGGCTACACCTTC
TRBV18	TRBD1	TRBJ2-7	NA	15	CASSQTGSSHYEQYF	TGTGCCAGCTCCCAGACAGGGTCCTCCCACTACGAGCAGTACTTC
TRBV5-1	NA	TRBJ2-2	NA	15	CASSLGAPDTGELFF	TGCGCCAGCAGCTTGGGGGCGCCGGACACCGGGGAGCTGTTTTTT
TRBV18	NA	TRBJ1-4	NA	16	CASSPTGLATNEKLFF	TGTGCCAGCTCACCTACAGGGCTGGCGACTAATGAAAAACTGTTTTTT
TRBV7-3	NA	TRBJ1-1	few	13	CASSFRADREAFF	TGTGCCAGCAGCTTCCGGGCTGACCGTGAAGCTTTCTTT
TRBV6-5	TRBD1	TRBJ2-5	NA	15	CASRPERQGWETQYF	TGTGCCAGCAGGCCAGAGAGACAGGGGTGGGAGACCCAGTACTTC
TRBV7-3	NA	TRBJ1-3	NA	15	CASSQRQVSGNTIYF	TGTGCCAGCAGCCAGCGACAAGTCTCTGGAAACACCATATATTTT
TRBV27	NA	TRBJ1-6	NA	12	CASSLVDSPLHF	TGTGCCAGCAGTTTAGTCGATTCACCCCTCCACTTT
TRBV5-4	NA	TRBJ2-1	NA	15	CASSLVGGAYNEQFF	TGTGCCAGCAGCTTGGTGGGGGGCGCCTACAATGAGCAGTTCTTC
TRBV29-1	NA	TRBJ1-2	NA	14	CSVVSTATNYGYTF	TGCAGCGTAGTATCGACAGCGACTAACTATGGCTACACCTTC
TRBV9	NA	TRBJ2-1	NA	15	CASSPQTVPYNEQFF	TGTGCCAGCAGCCCTCAGACAGTCCCCTACAATGAGCAGTTCTTC
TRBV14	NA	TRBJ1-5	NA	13	CAGSQDHRQPQHF	TGTGCCGGCAGCCAAGATCATCGCCAGCCCCAGCATTTT
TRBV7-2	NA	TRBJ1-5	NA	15	CASSPSGGGNQPQHF	TGTGCCAGCAGCCCCAGCGGGGGCGGTAATCAGCCCCAGCATTTT
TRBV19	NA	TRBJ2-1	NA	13	CASHNYDGGKQFF	TGTGCCAGTCATAATTATGACGGTGGCAAGCAGTTCTTC
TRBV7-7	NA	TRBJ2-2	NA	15	CASSPVAAGTGELFF	TGTGCCAGCAGCCCCGTCGCCGCAGGCACCGGGGAGCTGTTTTTT
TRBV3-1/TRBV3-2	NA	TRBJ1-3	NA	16	CASSRGRGSSGNTIYF	TGTGCCAGCAGCCGAGGGAGGGGTTCCTCTGGAAACACCATATATTTT
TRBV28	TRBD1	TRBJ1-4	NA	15	CASNKKGTGNEKLFF	TGTGCCAGCAATAAAAAAGGGACAGGGAATGAAAAACTGTTTTTT
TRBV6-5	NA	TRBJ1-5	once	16	CASSYSSARGNQPQHF	TGTGCCAGCAGTTACTCATCGGCCAGGGGCAATCAGCCCCAGCATTTT
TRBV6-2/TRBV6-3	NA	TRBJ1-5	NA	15	CASSSTGLGTQPQHF	TGTGCCAGCAGTTCTACCGGATTAGGAACGCAGCCCCAGCATTTT
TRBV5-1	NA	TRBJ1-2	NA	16	CASSLNAQQGTYGYTF	TGCGCCAGCAGCCTGAATGCCCAACAGGGAACCTATGGCTACACCTTC
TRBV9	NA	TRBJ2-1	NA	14	CASSVGWSYNEQFF	TGTGCCAGCAGCGTAGGTTGGTCCTACAATGAGCAGTTCTTC
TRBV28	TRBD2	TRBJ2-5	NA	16	CASSSSAATSGETQYF	TGTGCCAGCAGTTCCTCCGCCGCGACTAGCGGGGAGACCCAGTACTTC
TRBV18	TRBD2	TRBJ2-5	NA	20	CASSPLFPRGGTRWQETQYF	TGTGCCAGCTCACCACTGTTTCCGCGGGGGGGCACGCGATGGCAAGAGACCCAGTACTTC
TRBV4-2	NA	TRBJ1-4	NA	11	CASSPNEKLFF	TGTGCCAGCAGCCCTAATGAAAAACTGTTTTTT
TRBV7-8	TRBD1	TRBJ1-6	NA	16	CASSFRTGAKNSPLHF	TGTGCCAGCAGCTTCCGGACAGGGGCGAAAAATTCACCCCTCCACTTT
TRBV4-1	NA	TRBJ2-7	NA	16	CASSQEGRGVTYEQYF	TGCGCCAGCAGCCAAGAAGGGCGGGGAGTGACCTACGAGCAGTACTTC
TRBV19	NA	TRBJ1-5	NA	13	CASSFSGDQPQHF	TGTGCCAGTAGTTTCTCCGGGGATCAGCCCCAGCATTTT
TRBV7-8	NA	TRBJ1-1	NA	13	CASSLRENTEAFF	TGTGCCAGCAGCTTACGAGAGAACACTGAAGCTTTCTTT
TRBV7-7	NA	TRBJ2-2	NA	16	CASSRIRGMNTGELFF	TGTGCCAGCAGCCGCATCCGGGGAATGAACACCGGGGAGCTGTTTTTT